The clone carrying this T cell receptor beta chain was seen a few times. Alongside a J-beta primer mix, a sample-barcoded 5' primer served in a second PCR lasting roughly 7 to 11 cycles. TCRdb recomputed calls from the 5' RACE reads with MiXCR, one row per CDR3 protein. The sample shows around 940,000 distinct CDR3 sequences, about 53% of them seen only once. The germline V and J ends were trimmed by 3 bases and 3 bases, with 15 bases remaining between them. The CDR3 loop spans 16 amino acids. Germline lookup yields CDR1 MDHEN and CDR2 SYDVKM. This entry belongs to a study of blood T cells in healthy people across ages.

The TCR sequence derives from a woman aged 55-75 years in good health. The specimen sequenced was blood. The genes are TRBV28 and TRBJ2-1, with unresolved D. The CDR3 nucleotides are TGTGCCAGCAGTTTTCCCCTGAATCGACTCTACAATGAGCAGTTCTTC. As protein: CASSFPLNRLYNEQFF. Combining the CDR3 with reference TRBV28 and TRBJ2-1 gives the whole variable domain DVKVTQSSRYLVKRTGEKVFLECVQDMDHENMFWYRQDPGLGLRLIYFSYDVKMKEKGDIPEGYSVSREKKERFSLILESASTNQTSMYLCASSFPLNRLYNEQFFGPGTRLTVL.